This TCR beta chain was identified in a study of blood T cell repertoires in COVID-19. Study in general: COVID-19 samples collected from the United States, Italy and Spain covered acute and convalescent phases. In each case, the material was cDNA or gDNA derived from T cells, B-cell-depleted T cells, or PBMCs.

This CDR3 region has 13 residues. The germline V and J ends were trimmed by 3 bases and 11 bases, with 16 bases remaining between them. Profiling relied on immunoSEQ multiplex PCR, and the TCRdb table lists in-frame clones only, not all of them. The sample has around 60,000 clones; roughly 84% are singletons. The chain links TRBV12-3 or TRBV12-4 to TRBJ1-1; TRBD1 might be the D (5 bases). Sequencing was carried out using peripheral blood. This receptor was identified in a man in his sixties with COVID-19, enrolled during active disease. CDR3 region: CASSFGSPRAAFF. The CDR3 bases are TGTGCCAGCAGTTTTGGATCGCCCAGGGCGGCTTTCTTT.